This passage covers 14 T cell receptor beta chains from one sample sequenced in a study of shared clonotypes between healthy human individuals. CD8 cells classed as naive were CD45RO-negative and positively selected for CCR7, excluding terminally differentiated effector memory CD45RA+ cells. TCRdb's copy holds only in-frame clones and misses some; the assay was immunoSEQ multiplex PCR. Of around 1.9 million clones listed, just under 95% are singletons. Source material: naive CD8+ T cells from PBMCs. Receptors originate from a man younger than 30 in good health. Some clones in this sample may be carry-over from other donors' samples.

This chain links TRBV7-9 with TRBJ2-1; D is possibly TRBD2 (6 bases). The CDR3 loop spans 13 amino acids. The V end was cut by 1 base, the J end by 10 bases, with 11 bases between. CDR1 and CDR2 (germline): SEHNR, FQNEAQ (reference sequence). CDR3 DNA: TGTGCCAGCAGCTTAGATATTCGGGAGGAGCAGTTCTTC. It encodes CASSLDIREEQFF.

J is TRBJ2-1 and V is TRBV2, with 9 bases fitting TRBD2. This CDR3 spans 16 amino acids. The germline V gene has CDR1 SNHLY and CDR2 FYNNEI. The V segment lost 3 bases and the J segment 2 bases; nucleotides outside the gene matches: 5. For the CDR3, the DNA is TGTGCCAGCAGTGAGCGAATAGCGGGAGCCTACAATGAGCAGTTCTTC. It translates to CASSERIAGAYNEQFF.

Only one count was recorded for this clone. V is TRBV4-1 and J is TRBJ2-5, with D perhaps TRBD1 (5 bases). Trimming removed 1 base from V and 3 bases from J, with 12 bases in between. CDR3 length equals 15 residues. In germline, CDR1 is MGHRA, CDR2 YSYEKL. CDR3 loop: CASSQGPGWEETQYF. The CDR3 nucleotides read TGCGCCAGCAGCCAAGGTCCAGGGTGGGAAGAGACCCAGTACTTC.

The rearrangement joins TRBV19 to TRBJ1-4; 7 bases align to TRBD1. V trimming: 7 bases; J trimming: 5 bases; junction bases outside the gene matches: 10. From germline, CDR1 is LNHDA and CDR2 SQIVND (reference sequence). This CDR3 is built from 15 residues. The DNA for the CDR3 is TGTGCCAGTACCCAGCGGGGACAGTTAAATGAAAAACTGTTTTTT. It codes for CASTQRGQLNEKLFF.

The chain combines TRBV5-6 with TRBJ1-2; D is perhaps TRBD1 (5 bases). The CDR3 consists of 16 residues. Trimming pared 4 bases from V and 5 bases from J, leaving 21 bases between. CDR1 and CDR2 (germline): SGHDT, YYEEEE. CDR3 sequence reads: CASSTNRQQYLYGYTF. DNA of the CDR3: TGTGCCAGCAGCACCAATCGACAGCAATATCTTTATGGCTACACCTTC. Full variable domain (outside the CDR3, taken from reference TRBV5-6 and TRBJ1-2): DAGVTQSPTHLIKTRGQQVTLRCSPKSGHDTVSWYQQALGQGPQFIFQYYEEEERQRGNFPDRFSGHQFPNYSSELNVNALLLGDSALYLCASSTNRQQYLYGYTFGSGTRLTVV.

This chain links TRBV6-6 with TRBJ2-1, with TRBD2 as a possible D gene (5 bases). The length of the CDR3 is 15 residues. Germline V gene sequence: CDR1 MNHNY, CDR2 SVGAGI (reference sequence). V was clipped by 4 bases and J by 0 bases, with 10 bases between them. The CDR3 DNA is TGTGCCAGCAGTTCGGTGGGGAGCTCCTACAATGAGCAGTTCTTC. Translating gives CASSSVGSSYNEQFF.

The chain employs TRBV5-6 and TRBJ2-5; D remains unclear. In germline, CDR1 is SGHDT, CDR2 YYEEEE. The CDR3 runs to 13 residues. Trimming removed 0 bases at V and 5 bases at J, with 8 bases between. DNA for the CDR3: TGTGCCAGCAGCTTGGCCTACGGGGAGACCCAGTACTTC. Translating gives CASSLAYGETQYF.

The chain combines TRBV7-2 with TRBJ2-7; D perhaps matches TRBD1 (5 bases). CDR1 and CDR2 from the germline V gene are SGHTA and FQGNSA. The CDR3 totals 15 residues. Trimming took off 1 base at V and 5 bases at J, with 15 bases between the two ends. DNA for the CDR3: TGTGCCAGCAGCTTAGGGACAACCAGTTGGGACGAGCAGTACTTC. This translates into CASSLGTTSWDEQYF.

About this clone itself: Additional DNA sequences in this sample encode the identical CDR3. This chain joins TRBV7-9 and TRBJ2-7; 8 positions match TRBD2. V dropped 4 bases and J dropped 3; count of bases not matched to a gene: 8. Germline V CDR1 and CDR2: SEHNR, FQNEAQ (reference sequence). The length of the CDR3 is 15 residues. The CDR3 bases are TGTGCCAGCAGCTACCCGGGAGGGGAGGGCTACGAGCAGTACTTC. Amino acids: CASSYPGGEGYEQYF.

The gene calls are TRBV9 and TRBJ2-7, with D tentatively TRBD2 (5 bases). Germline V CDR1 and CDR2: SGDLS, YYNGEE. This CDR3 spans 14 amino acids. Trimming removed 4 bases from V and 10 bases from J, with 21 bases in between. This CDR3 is CASSPHLGESFQYF. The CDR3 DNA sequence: TGTGCCAGCAGCCCCCATTTGGGAGAATCATTTCAGTACTTC.

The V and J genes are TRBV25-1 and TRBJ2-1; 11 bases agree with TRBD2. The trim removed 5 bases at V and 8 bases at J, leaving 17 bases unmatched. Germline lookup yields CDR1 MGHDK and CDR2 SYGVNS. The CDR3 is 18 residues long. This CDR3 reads CASSMPGLAVPSVDEQFF. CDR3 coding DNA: TGTGCCAGCAGTATGCCGGGACTAGCGGTACCTAGCGTTGATGAGCAGTTCTTC. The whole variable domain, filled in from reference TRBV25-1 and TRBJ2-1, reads EADIYQTPRYLVIGTGKKITLECSQTMGHDKMYWYQQDPGMELHLIHYSYGVNSTEKGDLSSESTVSRIRTEHFPLTLESARPSHTSQYLCASSMPGLAVPSVDEQFFGPGTRLTVL.

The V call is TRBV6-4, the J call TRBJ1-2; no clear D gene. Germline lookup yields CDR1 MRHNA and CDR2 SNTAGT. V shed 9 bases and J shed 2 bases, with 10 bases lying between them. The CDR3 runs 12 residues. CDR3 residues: CARGGRNYGYTF. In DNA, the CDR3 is TGTGCCAGGGGTGGCAGGAACTATGGCTACACCTTC.

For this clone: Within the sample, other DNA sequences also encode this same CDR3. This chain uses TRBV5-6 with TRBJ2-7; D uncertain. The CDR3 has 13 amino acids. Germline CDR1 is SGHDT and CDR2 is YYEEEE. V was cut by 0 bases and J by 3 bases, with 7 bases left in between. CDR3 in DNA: TGTGCCAGCAGCTTGGGACGGAACTACGAGCAGTACTTC. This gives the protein CASSLGRNYEQYF.

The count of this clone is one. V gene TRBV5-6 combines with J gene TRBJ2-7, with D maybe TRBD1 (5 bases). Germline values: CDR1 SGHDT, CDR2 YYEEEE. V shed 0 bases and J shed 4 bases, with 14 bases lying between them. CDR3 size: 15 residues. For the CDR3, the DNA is TGTGCCAGCAGCTTGGGTCCAGGGTCGGCATACGAGCAGTACTTC. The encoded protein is CASSLGPGSAYEQYF.